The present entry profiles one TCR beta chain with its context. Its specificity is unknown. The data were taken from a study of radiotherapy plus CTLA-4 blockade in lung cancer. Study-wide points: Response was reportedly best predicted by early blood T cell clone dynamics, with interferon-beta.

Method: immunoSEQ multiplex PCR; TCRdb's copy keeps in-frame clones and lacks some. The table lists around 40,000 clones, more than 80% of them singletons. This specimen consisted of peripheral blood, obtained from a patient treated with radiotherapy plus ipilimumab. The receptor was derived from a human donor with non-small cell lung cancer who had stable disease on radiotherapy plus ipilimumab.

The CDR3 coding sequence is TGTGCCACCAGCAGAGATTCAGGCCGATCTCACTATGGCTACACCTTC. Amino acid sequence: CATSRDSGRSHYGYTF. The J gene is TRBJ1-2, the V gene TRBV15, with D unresolved. There are 16 residues in the CDR3. Trimming pared 0 bases from V and 3 bases from J, leaving 14 bases between. Germline lookup yields CDR1 LNHNV and CDR2 YYDKDF (reference sequence). The full variable domain, completed using reference TRBV15 and TRBJ1-2, is DAMVIQNPRYQVTQFGKPVTLSCSQTLNHNVMYWYQQKSSQAPKLLFHYYDKDFNNEADTPDNFQSRRPNTSFCFLDIRSPGLGDTAMYLCATSRDSGRSHYGYTFGSGTRLTVV.